These 26 T cell receptor beta chains were sequenced from one sample in a study of cytomegalovirus exposure and HLA in healthy donors. Profiling relied on immunoSEQ multiplex PCR, and the TCRdb table lists in-frame clones only, not all of them. Here the sample spans about 150,000 clones, roughly 90% being singletons. Source material: PBMCs. The source is a man between 18 and 35 years old in good health and CMV-seropositive.

Details on this clone: Other DNA sequences of this sample code for an identical CDR3. The chain couples TRBV5-5 to TRBJ2-7; no clear D gene. CDR1 and CDR2 (germline): SGHKS, YYEKEE (reference sequence). CDR3 length: 12 amino acids. The V end was cut by 1 base, the J end by 3 bases, with 5 bases between. The CDR3 DNA sequence: TGTGCCAGCAGCTTGAGAGGCTACGAGCAGTACTTC. It is translated as CASSLRGYEQYF.

The J gene is TRBJ2-1, the V gene TRBV27; D might be TRBD2 (5 bases). Trimming pared 5 bases from V and 8 bases from J, leaving 16 bases between. CDR3 size: 14 residues. The germline CDR1 and CDR2 sequences are MNHEY and SMNVEV (reference sequence). CDR3 protein: CASSLAHLVDEQFF. The CDR3 region has the DNA TGTGCCAGCAGTCTAGCCCATTTAGTAGATGAGCAGTTCTTC.

The chain joins TRBV6-5 to TRBJ2-7; the D gene is possibly TRBD2 (6 bases). Germline V gene lookup returns CDR1 MNHEY and CDR2 SVGAGI. The CDR3 runs 15 residues. Trimming left V 0 bases short and J 2 bases short, with 11 bases between. The CDR3 DNA reads TGTGCCAGCAGTTACTCGAGATCGGGGGCCTACGAGCAGTACTTC. Its protein is CASSYSRSGAYEQYF.

The chain has TRBV7-9 and TRBJ2-7; D not certain. V lost 1 base and J 4 bases, leaving 5 bases between the germline ends. In germline, CDR1 is SEHNR, CDR2 FQNEAQ (reference sequence). The CDR3 length is 12 residues. CDR3 amino acids: CASSLGVYEQYF. CDR3 DNA: TGTGCCAGCAGCTTAGGAGTTTACGAGCAGTACTTC.

In DNA, the CDR3 is TGTGCCAGTCTTGACAGGGGTCTAAGCAATCAGCCCCAGCATTTT. This sequence encodes CASLDRGLSNQPQHF. The chain is built from TRBV19 and TRBJ1-5, with 8 nucleotides matching TRBD1. Losses at the gene ends were 8 bases for V and 1 base for J; bases not matched to a gene: 7. This CDR3 contains 15 residues. Germline CDR1 LNHDA, CDR2 SQIVND (reference sequence).

The V call is TRBV21-1, the J call TRBJ1-5. TRBV21-1 is recorded as a pseudogene. The CDR3 sequence is 20 residues long. The CDR3 nucleotides read TGTGCCAGCAGCAAAGCTAGGCTAAGGGAGGGTCTCGGGAGCAATCAGCCCCAGCATTTT. Its translation: CASSKARLREGLGSNQPQHF.

This chain links TRBV5-4 with TRBJ2-5; 14 positions match TRBD2. Trimming at V came to 1 base and at J to 4 bases, leaving 6 bases not matched to a gene. Germline CDR1 reads SGHNT; CDR2 reads YYREEE (reference sequence). The CDR3 is 17 residues long. The CDR3 loop reads CASSLPGLAGVGETQYF. The CDR3 DNA is TGTGCCAGCAGCTTGCCGGGACTAGCGGGAGTTGGAGAGACCCAGTACTTC.

This chain links TRBV11-2 with TRBJ2-7, with D perhaps matching TRBD2 (7 bases). The germline V and J ends were trimmed by 0 bases and 7 bases, with 19 bases remaining between them. Germline V gene sequence: CDR1 SGHAT, CDR2 FQNNGV. This CDR3 has 16 amino acids. Here the CDR3 reads CASSLDWGGGLREQYF. The CDR3 DNA reads as TGTGCCAGCAGCTTAGATTGGGGCGGGGGCCTGAGGGAGCAGTACTTC.

A few counts support this clone. The V gene is TRBV4-1, the J gene TRBJ1-1; a weak D match, TRBD1 (5 bases). The V and J ends lost 0 bases and 8 bases respectively, with 13 bases between them. The CDR3 runs 14 residues. Germline CDR1 reads MGHRA; CDR2 reads YSYEKL. The CDR3 bases are TGCGCCAGCAGCCAAGATGCTCCCGGACAAGAAGCTTTCTTT. It yields the protein CASSQDAPGQEAFF.

This chain links TRBV7-2 with TRBJ2-3; D possibly corresponds to TRBD2 (5 bases). Germline-derived CDR1 and CDR2 are SGHTA and FQGNSA. The CDR3 spans 15 residues. V lost 4 bases and J 0 bases, leaving 11 bases between the germline ends. The CDR3 is CASSSKGLSTDTQYF. The CDR3 bases are TGTGCCAGCAGCTCAAAAGGACTCAGCACAGATACGCAGTATTTT. The variable domain in full, with the rest retrieved from reference TRBV7-2 and TRBJ2-3, is GAGVSQSPSNKVTEKGKDVELRCDPISGHTALYWYRQSLGQGLEFLIYFQGNSAPDKSGLPSDRFSAERTGGSVSTLTIQRTQQEDSAVYLCASSSKGLSTDTQYFGPGTRLTVL.

The chain recombines TRBV5-1 with TRBJ1-3, with D tentatively TRBD1 (5 bases). The CDR3 extends over 13 amino acids. CDR1 and CDR2 from the germline V gene are SGHRS and YFSETQ. Trimming removed 5 bases at V and 0 bases at J, with 6 bases between. The CDR3, as DNA: TGCGCCAGCAGTAGGGGCTCTGGAAACACCATATATTTT. This gives the protein CASSRGSGNTIYF.

The V gene is TRBV27, the J gene TRBJ1-5, with 7 bases aligning to TRBD1. The CDR3 is 17 amino acids. Germline V gene lookup returns CDR1 MNHEY and CDR2 SMNVEV (reference sequence). Trimming removed 5 bases from V and 1 base from J; junction bases left unmatched: 11. The CDR3 region has the DNA TGTGCCAGCAGTCCGACAGGGACGGGTAAGAGCAATCAGCCCCAGCATTTT. This gives the protein CASSPTGTGKSNQPQHF.

This chain connects TRBV4-1 to TRBJ1-2, with TRBD1 matching 7 bases. CDR1 and CDR2 from the germline V gene are MGHRA and YSYEKL. The CDR3 covers 16 residues. V shed 4 bases and J 0 bases; nucleotides not matched to a gene: 8. The CDR3 DNA is TGCGCCAGCAGCCCCCCCAGACAGGGACCTAACTATGGCTACACCTTC. Its protein is CASSPPRQGPNYGYTF.

J is TRBJ1-5 and V is TRBV30; 9 nucleotides line up with TRBD1. CDR3 length: 18 residues. The germline V gene encodes CDR1 GTSNPN and CDR2 SVGIG (reference sequence). V dropped 3 bases and J dropped 0; count of bases not matched to a gene: 12. CDR3 sequence reads: CAWRKHGTGKHSNQPQHF. CDR3 DNA sequence: TGTGCCTGGAGGAAACACGGGACAGGGAAACATAGCAATCAGCCCCAGCATTTT.

The gene calls are TRBV19 and TRBJ2-6; weak D call: TRBD1 (6 bases). The CDR3 runs to 16 residues. Germline CDR1 LNHDA, CDR2 SQIVND (reference sequence). V was cut by 7 bases and J by 0 bases, with 13 bases left in between. In DNA, the CDR3 is TGTGCCAGTAAAGGGACAACCTTCTCTGGGGCCAACGTCCTGACTTTC. This sequence encodes CASKGTTFSGANVLTF.

V gene TRBV7-3 combines with J gene TRBJ2-7, with TRBD1 identical over 9 bases. Losses at the gene ends were 1 base for V and 5 bases for J; bases not matched to a gene: 6. The CDR3 is made up of 15 amino acids. The germline gives CDR1 SGHTA, CDR2 FQGTGA. CDR3: CASSLSPGTGNEQYF. The CDR3 DNA reads as TGTGCCAGCAGCTTAAGCCCCGGGACAGGGAACGAGCAGTACTTC.

This clone came up once. This chain joins TRBV10-1 and TRBJ1-2; D is ambiguous. The germline V and J ends were trimmed by 7 bases and 7 bases, with 13 bases remaining between them. The CDR3 consists of 12 residues. Germline CDR1 WNHNN, CDR2 SYGVQD (reference sequence). Written as DNA, the CDR3 is TGCGCCAGCATTCGGGAGGGTTGTGGCTACACCTTC. As protein: CASIREGCGYTF.

In nucleotides, the CDR3 is TGTGCCAGCTCACTTGCTGAGCGGCTTTCCCTCCACTTT. This gives the protein CASSLAERLSLHF. The chain couples TRBV18 to TRBJ1-6, with D unresolved. The CDR3 contains 13 residues. V dropped 4 bases and J dropped 14 bases, with 15 bases sitting between them. CDR1 is KGHSH and CDR2 is LQKENI in the germline V gene. Variable domain in full (rest from reference TRBV18 and TRBJ1-6): NAGVMQNPRHLVRRRGQEARLRCSPMKGHSHVYWYRQLPEEGLKFMVYLQKENIIDESGMPKERFSAEFPKEGPSILRIQQVVRGDSAAYFCASSLAERLSLHFGNGTRLTVT.

V usage is TRBV6-5 and J usage is TRBJ1-4, with a tentative D call TRBD1 (5 bases). V was pared by 0 bases and J by 10 bases, with 12 bases between. The CDR3 runs to 14 residues. Germline-derived CDR1 and CDR2 are MNHEY and SVGAGI. The CDR3 sequence: CASSYSFQGGKLFF. In DNA, the CDR3 is TGTGCCAGCAGTTACTCCTTTCAGGGAGGAAAACTGTTTTTT.

This chain connects TRBV27 to TRBJ2-7, with 7 bases lining up with TRBD2. This CDR3 comprises 15 residues. The J segment lost 9 bases and the V segment lost 4 bases, leaving 15 bases of the junction unmatched. Germline lookup yields CDR1 MNHEY and CDR2 SMNVEV (reference sequence). This CDR3 reads CASSSPSGVHPGQYF. The CDR3 DNA reads as TGTGCCAGCAGTTCCCCCAGCGGGGTTCACCCGGGGCAGTACTTC.

This clone appeared once. The chain recombines TRBV7-9 with TRBJ1-4; 10 bases fit TRBD1. With V trimmed by 4 bases and J by 8 bases, 7 bases remained unmatched. The CDR3 is 15 amino acids. The germline V gene has CDR1 SEHNR and CDR2 FQNEAQ (reference sequence). Here the CDR3 DNA reads TGTGCCAGCAGCTCCCGACAGGGGGCGGGGGAAAAACTGTTTTTT. Translation: CASSSRQGAGEKLFF.

The CDR3: CASSIMRGNQPQHF. As DNA, the CDR3 is TGTGCCAGTAGTATTATGAGGGGCAATCAGCCCCAGCATTTT. This chain links TRBV19 with TRBJ1-5; D call uncertain. Germline lookup yields CDR1 LNHDA and CDR2 SQIVND (reference sequence). The CDR3 runs 14 residues. Trimming shortened V by 3 bases and J by 2 bases, and 8 bases separated the two germline ends.

V gene TRBV6-6 combines with J gene TRBJ2-4; 8 positions agree with TRBD1. Trimming cost V 5 bases and J 1 base; bases outside gene matches: 7. This CDR3 comprises 16 residues. Germline CDR1 MNHNY, CDR2 SVGAGI (reference sequence). Here the CDR3 reads CASSHQGAGAKNIQYF. The CDR3, as DNA: TGTGCCAGCAGTCATCAGGGGGCGGGGGCCAAAAACATTCAGTACTTC.

The chain couples TRBV30 to TRBJ1-3; possibly TRBD1 for D (5 bases). There are 17 residues in the CDR3. Germline CDR1 and CDR2: GTSNPN and SVGIG (reference sequence). Trimming shortened V by 2 bases and J by 0 bases, and 17 bases separated the two germline ends. The CDR3 reads CAWSPPGGPLSGNTIYF. As DNA, the CDR3 is TGTGCCTGGAGTCCCCCGGGGGGTCCTCTCTCTGGAAACACCATATATTTT.

The V and J genes are TRBV7-6 and TRBJ2-5; 11 nucleotides align to TRBD2. There are 17 residues in the CDR3. CDR1 is SGHVS and CDR2 is FNYEAQ in the germline V gene. V lost 5 bases, J lost 5 bases, and 13 bases stayed unmatched. The CDR3 DNA reads as TGTGCCAGCAGCCCTCGCGTAGCGGGAGGGCTCGGGGAGACCCAGTACTTC. Amino acids: CASSPRVAGGLGETQYF.

J is TRBJ1-5 and V is TRBV6-9; D is undetermined. There are 15 residues in the CDR3. CDR1 and CDR2 (germline): MNHGY, SVAAGI. The ends were cut back, 5 bases at V and 0 bases at J, with 11 bases in the middle. The CDR3 spells CASSPPAVSNQPQHF. CDR3 in DNA: TGTGCCAGCAGTCCCCCCGCGGTTAGCAATCAGCCCCAGCATTTT.